This T cell receptor beta chain was recovered during a study of blood T cell repertoires in COVID-19. Study background: Spain, Italy and the United States supplied samples that represented acute and convalescent COVID-19. From T cells, B-cell-depleted T cells, or PBMCs came the material, which was cDNA or gDNA.

Study processing details: Reference gene primer amplification gave nucleated cell count estimates. Repertoires were generated with immunoSEQ multiplex PCR, while TCRdb's copy carries only in-frame clones and drops some. That table is the source of V, J and clone size, and D and trimming were worked out from the DNA. The sample records approximately 390,000 clones, nearly 90% being singletons. CDR3 length: 15 amino acids. The V gene's germline CDR1 is SNHLY and CDR2 FYNNEI. V was shortened by 2 bases and J by 6 bases, with 14 bases between the two germline ends. The TCR was taken from a man between 18 and 29 years old with active or convalescent COVID-19. Source material: peripheral blood. V gene TRBV2 combines with J gene TRBJ1-3, with D possibly matching TRBD1 (6 bases). The CDR3 DNA is TGTGCCAGCAGTGAAAGTCGGGGGGCGGAAAACACCATATATTTT. Its protein product is CASSESRGAENTIYF. The full variable domain, its missing parts supplied by reference TRBV2 and TRBJ1-3, is EPEVTQTPSHQVTQMGQEVILRCVPISNHLYFYWYRQILGQKVEFLVSFYNNEISEKSEIFDDQFSVERPDGSNFTLKIRSTKLEDSAMYFCASSESRGAENTIYFGEGSWLTVV.